The clone carrying this T cell receptor beta chain was found a few times. TCRdb fed the RT-PCR reads into MiXCR, producing one record per CDR3 protein. The sample yields more than 850,000 distinct CDR3 sequences, 15% to 20% seen once. V trimming: 4 bases; J trimming: 6 bases; junction bases outside the gene matches: 5. Germline V gene sequence: CDR1 MGHDK, CDR2 SYGVNS. This CDR3 is 14 amino acids long. This sample was included in a study of patients and donors after allogeneic stem cell transplantation. The J gene is TRBJ1-5, the V gene TRBV25-1; 8 bases map to TRBD1. Sequencing input: blood, either unsorted or a sorted T cell fraction (not recorded which). The receptor's source is a human donor who was either an allogeneic HSCT recipient or a stem cell or donor lymphocyte infusion donor (not recorded which). It is not recorded whose cells these are; they may come from a transplant donor. The CDR3 reads CASSGQGTTQPQHF. The CDR3 nucleotides are TGTGCCAGCAGTGGACAGGGGACCACTCAGCCCCAGCATTTT.